Listed here is a single TCR beta chain. The germline gives CDR1 MGHRA, CDR2 YSYEKL. V dropped 4 bases and J dropped 4 bases, with 11 bases sitting between them. The CDR3 contains 13 residues. This sample was taken from a study of blood T cell repertoires in COVID-19. Seattle-derived patients entered the study during active infection and were followed longitudinally. The data were produced by immunoSEQ multiplex PCR, yet TCRdb's version contains in-frame clones alone and is incomplete. The sample shows about 370,000 clones, 80% to 90% of them seen only once. The sequenced sample consisted of peripheral blood. The chain recombines TRBV4-1 with TRBJ2-7, with no clear D. This clonotype was obtained from a woman in her twenties or thirties with COVID-19, enrolled during active disease. The chain's CDR3 is CASSLTPGYEQYF. In DNA, the CDR3 is TGCGCCAGCAGCCTAACGCCAGGTTACGAGCAGTACTTC.